The 21 T cell receptor delta chains below were found in one sample sequenced in a study of γδ T cells in repeated Plasmodium falciparum infection. TCRdb processed the multiplex PCR reads again with the CATT caller. Of around 86,000 delta-chain clones listed, 1.4% are singletons. Bulk repertoires came from Vgamma9/Vdelta2+ or Vdelta2-negative gammadelta T cells flow-sorted from PBMC. The sequencing input was gamma-delta T cells from blood. The source of these receptors is a pool of human donors (malaria-infected and uninfected, not separated).

The gene calls are TRDV3 and TRDJ1; the match to TRDD3 covers 11 bases. The J gene comes from matching the DNA to germline here; TCRdb lacks it. This CDR3 is 24 amino acids long. The V gene's germline CDR1 is TVYSNPD and CDR2 GDNSRS (reference sequence). Losses at the gene ends were 5 bases for V and 3 bases for J; bases not matched to a gene: 38. The CDR3 sequence: CARTSPSLPYLLYWGIACPDKLIF. The CDR3 region has the DNA TGTGCCCGAACCTCGCCAAGCCTTCCTTATCTACTGTACTGGGGGATAGCATGTCCCGATAAACTCATCTTT.

This clone turned up a few times. This DNA's translation differs at residue 15 from TCRdb's protein, which comes from a much larger clone; a read error is likely, and the protein shown is translated from the DNA. This chain uses TRDV1 with TRDJ2, with TRDD3 matching over 7 bases. The length of the CDR3 is 23 residues. V lost 2 bases to trimming and J lost 1 base; unmatched junction nucleotides: 25. The germline gives CDR1 TSWWSYY, CDR2 QGS. This CDR3 reads CALGEATTSCTGDSWGLTAQLFF. CDR3 nucleotides: TGTGCTCTTGGGGAAGCTACCACTTCTTGTACTGGGGACTCCTGGGGTTTGACAGCACAACTCTTCTTT.

In this sample, this clone turned up many times. With the J gene uncalled, the V gene is TRDV2; the table gives TRDD3 as D, unverified against the DNA. This CDR3 contains 19 residues. Germline lookup yields CDR1 GEAIGNYY and CDR2 EKD. CDR3 sequence: CACDTVSSGILPYTDKPIF. The CDR3 DNA follows: TGTGCCTGTGACACCGTGAGTTCGGGGATACTCCCGTACACCGATAAACCCATCTTT.

Only a few counts were recorded for this clone. This likely stems from a read error, as it lies one base from a far larger clone. No DNA is shown, since the ends of the CDR3 on it are uncertain; the CDR3 is the one TCRdb lists. V gene TRDV2 was called; the J gene was not; no check of the table's D call, TRDD3, against the DNA was made. Germline CDR1 GEAIGNYY, CDR2 EKD. The CDR3 extends over 16 residues, inclusive of both ends. CDR3 sequence reads: CACDGLGIGNTDKLIF.

Comments on this clone: The TCRdb record carries a much larger clone's protein, which differs from this DNA's translation at residue 3; a read error is the likely cause, and the protein listed here is the DNA translation. The CDR3: CAYDTRLGDTLRDTDKLIF. The CDR3 DNA follows: TGTGCCTATGACACGAGACTGGGGGATACACTTCGAGACACCGATAAACTCATCTTT. The rearrangement joins TRDV2 to TRDJ1, with 12 bases fitting TRDD3. The germline V gene encodes CDR1 GEAIGNYY and CDR2 EKD. CDR3 length: 19 amino acids.

This clone has only a few counts. The translation of this DNA and the TCRdb protein of a much larger clone differ at residue 15, probably owing to a read error; the protein shown here is translated from the DNA. V and J are TRDV1 and TRDJ1; 8 bases fit TRDD2. TCRdb is silent on the J gene; assignment here came from matching the DNA to germline. This CDR3 has 25 residues. The germline V gene encodes CDR1 TSWWSYY and CDR2 QGS. Losses at the gene ends were 2 bases for V and 5 bases for J; bases not matched to a gene: 37. The CDR3 DNA reads TGTGCTCTTGGGGAATCAAATAGCTTCCTACGGCTTCTAGTACCGGGGGCTAGGAATGGGGATAAACTCATCTTT. Amino acid sequence: CALGESNSFLRLLVPGARNGDKLIF.

This clone was counted between two and nine times. This probably arose from a read error, given a far larger clone one base away. Within the sample, other DNA sequences also encode this same CDR3. The gene calls are TRDV2 and TRDJ1; no reliable D call. The J gene is absent in TCRdb and was assigned here via DNA matching to germline. The CDR3 length is 16 residues. Per germline, CDR1 GEAIGNYY and CDR2 EKD. The CDR3 loop is CACDTGGSRYTDKLIF. The CDR3 coding sequence is TGCGCCTGTGACACCGGAGGTTCCCGGTACACCGATAAACTCATCTTT.

This clone has a handful of counts. TCRdb records a much larger clone's protein for this DNA, with a difference at residue 9 that likely arises from a read error; the protein given is the translation of the DNA. CDR3: CALGPPPSCSTGVIF. DNA of the CDR3: TGTGCTCTTGGGCCGCCGCCTTCCTGTAGTACTGGGGTCATCTTT. V gene assignment gives TRDV1, but the J gene was left uncalled; TRDD2 is the table's D call and was not checked against the DNA. The CDR3 has 15 amino acids. The V gene's germline CDR1 is TSWWSYY and CDR2 QGS.

This clone appeared a few times. The TCRdb record carries a much larger clone's protein, which differs from this DNA's translation at residue 17; a read error is the likely cause, and the protein listed here is the DNA translation. No J gene was called, and the V gene is TRDV1; the table's D call, TRDD3, was not checked against the DNA. The germline CDR1 and CDR2 sequences are TSWWSYY and QGS. This CDR3 is 19 amino acids long. For the CDR3, the DNA is TGTGCTCTTGGGGAACTAGGGCAAGGGGGATCAAAGTACACCGATAAACCCATCTTT. Translated: CALGELGQGGSKYTDKPIF.

Only a few counts were recorded for this clone. It is likely a read error: a sequence one base away is far more abundant. The identical CDR3 is also encoded by other nucleotide sequences in the sample. This chain links TRDV1 with TRDJ1; TRDD3 aligns across 10 bases. V shed 0 bases and J 2 bases; nucleotides not matched to a gene: 15. This CDR3 is 20 amino acids long. CDR1 and CDR2 (germline): TSWWSYY, QGS. CDR3 in DNA: TGTGCTCTTGGGGAACTATGGCCATTACTGGGGGATCTTTATACCGATAAACTCATCTTT. Residues: CALGELWPLLGDLYTDKLIF.

This clone is medium-sized by share. This CDR3 is also generated by other DNA sequences in the sample. The V and J genes are TRDV1 and TRDJ1; TRDD3 might be the D (5 bases). Trimming stripped 5 bases from V and 6 bases from J, with 34 bases between. CDR1 is TSWWSYY, CDR2 QGS, per germline. The CDR3 runs 20 residues. Here the CDR3 reads CALGPPNGGTPVVGNHKLIF. CDR3 bases: TGTGCTCTTGGGCCCCCGAATGGTGGCACCCCGGTTGTGGGGAATCATAAACTCATCTTT.

This rearrangement joins TRDV1 to TRDJ1; D is perhaps TRDD3 (9 bases). The J gene was missing in TCRdb and was found by matching the end of the DNA to germline. CDR1 is TSWWSYY and CDR2 is QGS in the germline V gene. The CDR3 is 21 amino acids. The V and J ends lost 0 bases and 7 bases respectively, with 33 bases between them. CDR3 nucleotides: TGTGCTCTTGGGGAACTTGGTAACTTCCTACCCCATACTGGGGGAGAGGGTAAACTCATCTTT. Translated: CALGELGNFLPHTGGEGKLIF.

About this clone: The TCRdb protein, from a much larger clone, departs from this DNA's translation at residue 11, likely by read error; the protein shown derives from the DNA. The rearrangement links TRDV2 to TRDJ1; the D is unclear. The J gene is absent in TCRdb and was assigned here via DNA matching to germline. Germline assignment: CDR1 GEAIGNYY and CDR2 EKD. V was pared by 5 bases and J by 2 bases, with 26 bases between. The CDR3 runs 18 residues. CDR3: CACVSLRSAVPGTDKLIF. The CDR3 DNA reads TGTGCCTGTGTCTCTCTGCGGTCAGCAGTCCCGGGGACCGATAAACTCATCTTT.

In the case of this clone: The protein held in TCRdb is that of a much larger clone and does not match this DNA's translation at residue 14, likely because of a read error; the protein shown is translated from the DNA. This chain uses TRDV1 with TRDJ1; TRDD3 matches at 12 bases. V gave up 2 bases and J gave up 0 bases; unmatched junction bases: 16. This CDR3 spans 21 amino acids. Germline V lookup: CDR1 TSWWSYY, CDR2 QGS. The CDR3 spells CALGEGVPAGGYECHTDKLIF. For the CDR3, the DNA is TGTGCTCTTGGGGAAGGAGTTCCTGCTGGGGGATACGAATGCCACACCGATAAACTCATCTTT.

Points on this clone: The TCRdb protein comes from a much larger clone and disagrees with this DNA's translation at residue 11, likely due to a read error; the protein given here is derived from the DNA. V and J are TRDV1 and TRDJ1; TRDD2 is a possible D gene (5 bases). Germline CDR1 reads TSWWSYY; CDR2 reads QGS. This CDR3 contains 15 residues. Here the CDR3 DNA reads TGTGCTCTTGGGGATAGACCCTTCTACACCAATAAACTCATCTTT. It yields the protein CALGDRPFYTNKLIF.

This clone was observed many times. A far larger clone is only one base removed, so a read error is likely. The same CDR3 can be traced to other DNA sequences in this sample. The chain couples TRDV1 to TRDJ1, with unresolved D. The CDR3 length is 13 residues. Germline values: CDR1 TSWWSYY, CDR2 QGS. The CDR3 region is CALGLRDTDKLIF. CDR3 in DNA: TGTGCCCTTGGGCTGCGGGACACCGATAAACTCATCTTT.

About this clone itself: The protein TCRdb gives is from a much larger clone and does not agree with this DNA's translation at residue 4, likely a read error; the protein shown here comes from the DNA. The chain carries TRDV2 and TRDJ3; D uncertain. No J segment appears in TCRdb, so it was assigned here by matching the sequence to germline. The CDR3 is 17 residues long. In germline, CDR1 is GEAIGNYY, CDR2 EKD. DNA of the CDR3: TGTGCCTGTGGCACCGCCTTAAGCTCCTGGGACACCCGACAGATGTTTTTC. It is translated as CACGTALSSWDTRQMFF.

There are many counts of this clone. The chain uses TRDV1 and TRDJ1, with 7 nucleotides matching TRDD3. Germline V gives CDR1 TSWWSYY, CDR2 QGS. This CDR3 spans 22 amino acids. J gave up 0 bases and V 1 base, and 23 bases lay outside the gene matches. The CDR3 protein is CALGEQYPLRLWGNLYTDKLIF. CDR3 bases: TGTGCTCTTGGGGAACAGTACCCCCTACGCCTTTGGGGGAACCTTTACACCGATAAACTCATCTTT.

In its sample, this clone was seen a few times. The protein that TCRdb holds for this DNA derives from a much larger clone and differs from the translated DNA at residue 11, which likely indicates a read error; the protein shown here is translated from the DNA. The chain links TRDV2 to TRDJ1, with D possibly being TRDD2 (9 bases). The J gene, absent from TCRdb, was called here by matching the DNA to germline. Deletions cut 2 bases from V and 0 bases from J, with 27 bases between. This CDR3 has 20 residues. Germline CDR1 reads GEAIGNYY; CDR2 reads EKD. For the CDR3, the DNA is TGTGCCTGTGACAAACCTTCCTACTGGGGGGTAGAGAGGTACACCGATAAACTCATCTTT. This encodes CACDKPSYWGVERYTDKLIF.

Many counts were recorded for this clone. The protein in TCRdb stems from a much larger clone and differs at residue 17 from this DNA's translation, likely a read error; here the protein is translated from the DNA. V and J are TRDV2 and TRDJ1, with 13 bases that match TRDD3. The CDR3 is made up of 21 amino acids. Germline CDR1 reads GEAIGNYY; CDR2 reads EKD. The CDR3 loop reads CACDPVLGDTRVQSYTGKLIF. In DNA form, the CDR3 reads TGTGCCTGTGACCCTGTACTGGGGGATACGCGCGTACAATCTTACACCGGTAAACTCATCTTT.

This clone was recorded a few times. TCRdb pairs this DNA with a much larger clone's protein that differs at residue 17, likely a read error; the protein shown was translated from the DNA. This rearrangement joins TRDV1 to TRDJ1; 13 positions match TRDD3. Since TCRdb gives no J gene, matching the DNA to germline was used here to assign it. The V segment lost 3 bases and the J segment 1 base; nucleotides outside the gene matches: 23. Germline V CDR1 and CDR2: TSWWSYY, QGS. This CDR3 has 23 amino acids. CDR3 amino acids: CALGDPTPSRTGGYAGCTDKLIF. CDR3 bases: TGTGCTCTTGGGGACCCGACCCCATCCCGTACTGGGGGATACGCGGGGTGCACCGATAAACTCATCTTT.